This TCR beta chain was observed in a study of T-cell memory formation after mild COVID-19. The V segment lost 6 bases and the J segment 0 bases; nucleotides outside the gene matches: 5. CDR1 is SGHVS, CDR2 FNYEAQ, per germline. The length of the CDR3 is 15 residues. TCRdb reanalysed the 5' RACE reads using MiXCR and keeps one entry per CDR3 protein. The sample contains some 600,000 distinct CDR3 sequences, around 16% of which appear only once. Sequences were obtained from PBMCs or a T cell subset sorted from them (not recorded which). This TCR derives from an adult woman who had mild COVID-19 (a few samples of this study predate the infection). Cell type and time point are not known. This chain connects TRBV7-6 to TRBJ2-1, with 7 bases fitting TRBD1. The CDR3 bases are TGTGCCAGCAGAGGGGGCGGGCCCTCCTACAATGAGCAGTTCTTC. Translation gives CASRGGGPSYNEQFF. Full variable domain (outside the CDR3, taken from reference TRBV7-6 and TRBJ2-1): GAGVSQSPRYKVTKRGQDVALRCDPISGHVSLYWYRQALGQGPEFLTYFNYEAQQDKSGLPNDRFSAERPEGSISTLTIQRTEQRDSAMYRCASRGGGPSYNEQFFGPGTRLTVL.